The sequence of this T cell receptor (beta chain) was determined in a study of T cell repertoires in cytomegalovirus infection. Each CDR3 protein is one row after TCRdb ran MiXCR on the reads. The sample has roughly 500,000 distinct CDR3 sequences; 16% are singletons. The table lists this clonotype with a few counts. The clonotype was recovered from a human donor in good health (CMV status not recorded). Some clones in this sample may be carry-over from other donors' samples. Input material: CD8+ T cells from PBMCs.

CDR3 region: CASSLGSAGEQYF. In DNA form, the CDR3 reads TGTGCCAGCAGCTTGGGTTCGGCAGGCGAGCAGTACTTC. The chain uses TRBV5-4 and TRBJ2-7; D is ambiguous. The CDR3 runs to 13 residues. V was trimmed by 0 bases and J by 6 bases, leaving 10 bases between them. Germline CDR1 and CDR2: SGHNT and YYREEE (reference sequence).